This T cell receptor (beta chain) was sequenced for a study of T cells in Graves' hyperthyroidism and ophthalmopathy. Clinical Activity Scores of at least 3, NOSPECS grades of at least 4 and durations under 3 months characterized ophthalmopathy patients. Any patient presenting with uncontrolled infection, other autoimmune disease, pregnancy or lactation was left out. Diagnosis rested on symptoms, serum thyroxine and TRAb, thyroid ultrasound, and orbital computed tomography. V dropped 6 bases and J dropped 1 base, with 23 bases sitting between them. Germline V lookup: CDR1 MNHEY, CDR2 SMNVEV (reference sequence). The CDR3 extends over 18 amino acids. Researchers amplified the TCR beta CDR3 regions from RNA transcripts. TCR CDR3 underwent first-round RT-PCR with the HTBI primer set. One entry per CDR3 protein, called by TCRdb with MiXCR from the multiplex PCR reads. The sample consists of fewer than 650,000 distinct CDR3 sequences, approximately 15% of them appearing once.

This clonotype was counted many times. The sequenced sample consisted of blood. The sequence derives from a woman between 18 and 29 years old with Graves' ophthalmopathy. The chain is built from TRBV27 and TRBJ2-3, with D perhaps TRBD1 or TRBD2 (5 bases each). The CDR3 reads CASSLIAPVRGGTDTQYF. In DNA form, the CDR3 reads TGTGCCAGCAGCCTTATCGCGCCTGTAAGGGGAGGCACAGATACGCAGTATTTT.